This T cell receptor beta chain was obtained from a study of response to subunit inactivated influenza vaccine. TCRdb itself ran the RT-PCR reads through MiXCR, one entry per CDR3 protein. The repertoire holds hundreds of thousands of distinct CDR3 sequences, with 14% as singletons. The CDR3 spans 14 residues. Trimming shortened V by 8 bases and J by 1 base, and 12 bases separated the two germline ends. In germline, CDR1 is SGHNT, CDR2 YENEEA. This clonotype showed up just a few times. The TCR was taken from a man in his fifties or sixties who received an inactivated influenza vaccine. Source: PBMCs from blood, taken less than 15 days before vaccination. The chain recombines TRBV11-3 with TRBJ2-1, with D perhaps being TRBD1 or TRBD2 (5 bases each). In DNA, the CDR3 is TGTGCCAGCGGGACGGGACGGTCCTACAATGAGCAGTTCTTC. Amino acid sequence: CASGTGRSYNEQFF.